Reported below is one T cell receptor (beta chain). A read error may produce the germline difference seen at one junction end. TCRdb's table, derived via immunoSEQ multiplex PCR, lists solely in-frame clones and lacks some. The sample consists of around 250,000 clones, over 75% of them appearing once. The source of the sample is a study of blood T cell repertoires in COVID-19. The source of this sequence is a woman aged 50 to 60 who had recovered from COVID-19. Material for sequencing was PBMCs or T cells enriched from blood (not recorded which).

CDR3 in DNA: TGTGCCAGCAGCCCCCCGGGACAGGGGGGGGACCACGAGACCCAGTACTTC. Translated, it gives CASSPPGQGGDHETQYF. The chain carries TRBV11-2 and TRBJ2-5, with 11 bases lining up with TRBD1. This CDR3 is built from 17 residues. The V gene's germline CDR1 is SGHAT and CDR2 FQNNGV.